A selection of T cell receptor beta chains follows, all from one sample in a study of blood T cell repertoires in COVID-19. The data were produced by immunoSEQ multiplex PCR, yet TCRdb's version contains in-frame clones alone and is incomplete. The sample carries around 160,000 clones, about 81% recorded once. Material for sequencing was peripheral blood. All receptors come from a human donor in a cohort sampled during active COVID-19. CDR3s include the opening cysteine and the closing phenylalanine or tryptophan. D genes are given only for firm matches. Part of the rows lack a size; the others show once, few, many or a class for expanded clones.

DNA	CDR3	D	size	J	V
TGTGCCGGTGGACTAGCGGGAGCTGGAGATACGCAGTATTTT	CAGGLAGAGDTQYF	TRBD2	NA	TRBJ2-3	TRBV2
TGTGCCAGCAGTTTATCCAGGGGCGGCCAGCCCCAGCATTTT	CASSLSRGGQPQHF	NA	NA	TRBJ1-5	TRBV27
TGTGCCAGCAGTTACATGCCGGGACTAGCGGGAGGGCGGTACGAGCAGTACTTC	CASSYMPGLAGGRYEQYF	TRBD2	NA	TRBJ2-7	TRBV6-2/TRBV6-3
TGTGCCAGCAGCTTAGCGCGGGTGGCTCGGGGAGGTGAAGCTTTCTTT	CASSLARVARGGEAFF	NA	NA	TRBJ1-1	TRBV11-1
TGTGCCAGAACCCGAAGGACAGGGTCCTATGGCTACACCTTC	CARTRRTGSYGYTF	TRBD1	few	TRBJ1-2	TRBV5-3
TGTGCCAGCGTTTTTAGCGGGACTTCACTGGGTGAGACCCAGTACTTC	CASVFSGTSLGETQYF	TRBD2	NA	TRBJ2-5	TRBV7-9
TGTGCCAGCACCCGCGGGACAGCGGGCAATCAGCCCCAGCATTTT	CASTRGTAGNQPQHF	TRBD1	NA	TRBJ1-5	TRBV6-5
TGTGCCAGCAGTGAGATGGGGGAGGGAATCCATCAGCCCCAGCATTTT	CASSEMGEGIHQPQHF	NA	NA	TRBJ1-5	TRBV6-1
TGCGCCAGCAGCCAAAAGGGAGGGAACATTCAGTACTTC	CASSQKGGNIQYF	TRBD2	many	TRBJ2-4	TRBV4-3
TGTGCCAGCAGCTCGGGGGACAGGGGGCGACTGAATGGCTACACCTTC	CASSSGDRGRLNGYTF	TRBD1	NA	TRBJ1-2	TRBV7-2
TGTGCCAGTAGTATAGGCCCGGGGGAGATCACAGATACGCAGTATTTT	CASSIGPGEITDTQYF	NA	NA	TRBJ2-3	TRBV19
TGCGCCAGCAGCCAAGATCTTCGGGAGGTGGCTTCACCCCTCCACTTT	CASSQDLREVASPLHF	NA	few	TRBJ1-6	TRBV4-3
TGTGCCAGCAGCGTAGCCCCTACTAGCCCCCGAACTAGCTCCTACAATGAGCAGTTCTTC	CASSVAPTSPRTSSYNEQFF	NA	NA	TRBJ2-1	TRBV9
TGTGCCAGCAGTCGACTAGCGGGGGCGTTGGAGCAGTACTTC	CASSRLAGALEQYF	TRBD2	NA	TRBJ2-7	TRBV6-6
TGTGCCAGTAGTACAACAGGGGGGTTTAGCAATCAGCCCCAGCATTTT	CASSTTGGFSNQPQHF	TRBD1	few	TRBJ1-5	TRBV19
TGTGCCAGTAGTAGGACAGGGGGGGAAAACATTCAGTACTTC	CASSRTGGENIQYF	TRBD1	NA	TRBJ2-4	TRBV19
TGTGCCAGCAGCCCAGGGTGGGCGCGGACCGGGGAGCTGTTTTTT	CASSPGWARTGELFF	NA	NA	TRBJ2-2	TRBV7-6
TGTGCCAGCAGCTTGGGGGGGAGGCCGATTAATACCTACGAGCAGTACTTC	CASSLGGRPINTYEQYF	NA	NA	TRBJ2-7	TRBV5-4
TGTGCCAGCAGCCCCCCGGGACTACCGACCCCCACAGATACGCAGTATTTT	CASSPPGLPTPTDTQYF	TRBD2	NA	TRBJ2-3	TRBV14
TGTGCCAGCAGTTACTTCGGGGAGCAGTTCTTC	CASSYFGEQFF	NA	NA	TRBJ2-1	TRBV6-5
TGTGCCAGTAGTATATCCGCGGGGGAGAAGGCTGAAGCTTTCTTT	CASSISAGEKAEAFF	NA	NA	TRBJ1-1	TRBV19
TGTGCCAGCAGTTCTCCGGGACTAGCGGACAATGAGCAGTTCTTC	CASSSPGLADNEQFF	TRBD2	NA	TRBJ2-1	TRBV27
TGTGCCAGCACCTTACCAAGAACAAGGGGCGGATATACTCCAACTAATGAAAAACTGTTTTTT	CASTLPRTRGGYTPTNEKLFF	NA	NA	TRBJ1-4	TRBV28
TGTGCCAGCAGCTCGGCGTCGGGGTGGGGAGAGACCCAGTACTTC	CASSSASGWGETQYF	NA	NA	TRBJ2-5	TRBV3-1/TRBV3-2
TGCGCCAGCAGCCCCAGTCGTAGGGGCCGAGTGAACACTGAAGCTTTCTTT	CASSPSRRGRVNTEAFF	NA	NA	TRBJ1-1	TRBV5-1
TGTGCCTGGAGTGTCGGGACAGGGGGTAATGAAGCTTTCTTT	CAWSVGTGGNEAFF	TRBD1	once	TRBJ1-1	TRBV30
TGTGCCAGCAGTTCTCAGGGGAACTATGGCTACACCTTC	CASSSQGNYGYTF	NA	NA	TRBJ1-2	TRBV27
TGTGCCAGCAGCTTAGCGCGGGGGACGGCCTTAGAGTACCAAGAGACCCAGTACTTC	CASSLARGTALEYQETQYF	TRBD2	NA	TRBJ2-5	TRBV7-6
TGTGCCAGCTCGATCGGACAGCTCACAGATACGCAGTATTTT	CASSIGQLTDTQYF	NA	once	TRBJ2-3	TRBV18
TGTGCCAGCAGCAAAGACAGGGGGGACACTGAAGCTTTCTTT	CASSKDRGDTEAFF	NA	few	TRBJ1-1	TRBV21-1
TGTGCCAGTAGTAGAGTACGGAGCTCCTACAATGAGCAGTTCTTC	CASSRVRSSYNEQFF	NA	few	TRBJ2-1	TRBV19
TGCGCCAGCAGCCCTAGTTTGGACTATGGCTACACCTTC	CASSPSLDYGYTF	NA	NA	TRBJ1-2	TRBV5-1
TGTGCCAGCCGGCGGCCGGGAAATGAAAAACTGTTTTTT	CASRRPGNEKLFF	NA	NA	TRBJ1-4	TRBV11-2
TGTGCCAGCAGTTTCCTACCGGACAATCTGAACACTGAAGCTTTCTTT	CASSFLPDNLNTEAFF	NA	once	TRBJ1-1	TRBV28
TGCGCCAGCACGATGGTAGGGGGCAACGTAGGCACCGGGGAGCTGTTTTTT	CASTMVGGNVGTGELFF	TRBD1	NA	TRBJ2-2	TRBV5-1
TGTGCCAGCACCCGGACGGGGGGTAGCACAGATACGCAGTATTTT	CASTRTGGSTDTQYF	TRBD2	NA	TRBJ2-3	TRBV2
TGTGCCAGCAGCGTCTCGTTGGGGGACAGGGGAGTCATGAACACTGAAGCTTTCTTT	CASSVSLGDRGVMNTEAFF	TRBD1	NA	TRBJ1-1	TRBV9
TGTGCCAGCGGACTAGCGGGAGTCGATGAGCAGTTCTTC	CASGLAGVDEQFF	TRBD2	NA	TRBJ2-1	TRBV11-3
TGTGCCAGCAGCTACGGGGGTTTAGCTAATTCACCCCTCCACTTT	CASSYGGLANSPLHF	NA	once	TRBJ1-6	TRBV7-2
TGTGCCAGTAGTAACTTCGACAACCAAGAGACCCAGTACTTC	CASSNFDNQETQYF	NA	NA	TRBJ2-5	TRBV19
TGTGCCAGCAGTTACTCTCGGGGTAGCACAGATACGCAGTATTTT	CASSYSRGSTDTQYF	NA	NA	TRBJ2-3	TRBV6-6
TGCGCCAGCAGCCAACAGACCCGGGACAGAAACTATGGCTACACCTTC	CASSQQTRDRNYGYTF	TRBD1	NA	TRBJ1-2	TRBV4-1
TGTGCCAGCAGCGTAACCGGGACAGACAGAAGCTCCTATAATTCACCCCTCCACTTT	CASSVTGTDRSSYNSPLHF	TRBD1	NA	TRBJ1-6	TRBV13
TGTGCCAGCAGCTTTACAGATTTGAATCAGCCCCAGCATTTT	CASSFTDLNQPQHF	NA	NA	TRBJ1-5	TRBV5-5
TGCGCCAGCAGCCAAGTAATGGGCAGGGTCTTTGATAGAGACACCTTC	CASSQVMGRVFDRDTF	NA	NA	TRBJ1-2	TRBV4-1
TGTGCCAGCAGTTCGCAGGGTATGTACGAGCAGTACTTC	CASSSQGMYEQYF	NA	once	TRBJ2-7	TRBV28
TGCGCCAGCAGCTTAACTGGCGGGGGGGACTACAATGAGCAGTTCTTC	CASSLTGGGDYNEQFF	TRBD2	NA	TRBJ2-1	TRBV5-1
TGCAGCGTAAGTGTTGGGCGCGCGGGGATCACTGAAGCTTTCTTT	CSVSVGRAGITEAFF	NA	NA	TRBJ1-1	TRBV29-1
TGTGCCAGCAGCCTAGGACAGAGGCAGTCTGGCTACACCTTC	CASSLGQRQSGYTF	NA	few	TRBJ1-2	TRBV3-1/TRBV3-2
TGTGCCAGCAGCCAGACAGGGGCGTCTTTAGAGACCCAGTACTTC	CASSQTGASLETQYF	TRBD1	few	TRBJ2-5	TRBV11-2
TGTGCCAGCAGCCCAGGCGGGAGGAGCAATCAGCCCCAGCATTTT	CASSPGGRSNQPQHF	NA	once	TRBJ1-5	TRBV7-2
TGTGCCAGCAGCTTAGGACAGACCGGCCTGGATACGCAGTATTTT	CASSLGQTGLDTQYF	NA	NA	TRBJ2-3	TRBV27
TGTGCCACCAGCACGGGTCGGGAGCAGTACTTC	CATSTGREQYF	NA	NA	TRBJ2-7	TRBV15
TGTGCCCTGGGGGGTGAAAAACTGTTTTTT	CALGGEKLFF	NA	NA	TRBJ1-4	TRBV30
TGTGCCAGCAGCAGAGCGGGGGTCACAGAGACCCAGTACTTC	CASSRAGVTETQYF	TRBD2	NA	TRBJ2-5	TRBV7-2